Following are 17 T cell receptor beta chains from one sample sequenced in a study of TIL therapy for anti-PD-1-resistant metastatic lung cancer. Time point meaning: pre-treatment sample, taken before nivolumab and TIL therapy. The tumor samples were excised metastases, mostly pleural nodules or supraclavicular lymph nodes. The libraries were made with immunoSEQ v3. Sequencing was performed with immunoSEQ multiplex PCR; in TCRdb, only in-frame clones are kept and a portion is missing. The table has 95,000 or so clones, roughly two thirds seen once; the top ten hold approximately 10%. The sequencing used tumor tissue, collected at baseline. The receptors shown here come from a person between 25 and 80 years old with non-small cell lung cancer.

The chain joins TRBV9 to TRBJ2-5; D remains ambiguous. CDR3 length: 15 residues. Trimming removed 3 bases from V and 5 bases from J, with 17 bases in between. Germline CDR1 and CDR2: SGDLS and YYNGEE. The CDR3 reads CASSAVGWVGETQYF. CDR3 nucleotide sequence: TGTGCCAGCAGCGCCGTAGGGTGGGTTGGGGAGACCCAGTACTTC.

DNA for the CDR3: TGTGCCTTACACAAATGGGGACAGGAGAGCTCTGGGGCCAACGTCCTGACTTTC. This translates into CALHKWGQESSGANVLTF. The chain is built from TRBV30 and TRBJ2-6, with 8 positions matching TRBD1. Germline CDR1 reads GTSNPN; CDR2 reads SVGIG (reference sequence). J lost 0 bases, V lost 7 bases, and 14 bases had no gene match. The CDR3 loop spans 18 amino acids.

Sample share makes this clone large. This chain joins TRBV4-2 and TRBJ2-1; 9 nucleotides agree with TRBD2. Per germline, CDR1 LGHNA and CDR2 YNFKEQ. With V trimmed by 4 bases and J by 0 bases, 4 bases remained unmatched. The CDR3 is 16 amino acids. The CDR3 protein is CASSPEAGGSYNEQFF. The CDR3 DNA is TGTGCCAGCAGCCCAGAAGCGGGGGGCTCCTACAATGAGCAGTTCTTC.

The rearrangement joins TRBV5-4 to TRBJ2-1; 8 bases are shared with TRBD1. CDR1 and CDR2 (germline): SGHNT, YYREEE (reference sequence). V lost 1 base and J lost 8; bases outside the gene matches: 5. CDR3 length: 14 residues. DNA for the CDR3: TGTGCCAGCAGCTTGTGGGACAGGCGGTATGAGCAGTTCTTC. Its protein is CASSLWDRRYEQFF. Supplemented by reference TRBV5-4 and TRBJ2-1, the full variable domain reads ETGVTQSPTHLIKTRGQQVTLRCSSQSGHNTVSWYQQALGQGPQFIFQYYREEENGRGNFPPRFSGLQFPNYSSELNVNALELDDSALYLCASSLWDRRYEQFFGPGTRLTVL.

The chain combines TRBV24-1 with TRBJ2-3; 9 nucleotides agree with TRBD2. Germline-derived CDR1 and CDR2 are KGHDR and SFDVKD. With 4 bases clipped from V and 4 bases from J, the junction kept 5 bases outside the gene matches. The CDR3 has 15 residues. CDR3 DNA: TGTGCCACCAGTGAGCCAGCGGGGGGCCCAGATACGCAGTATTTT. Its translation is CATSEPAGGPDTQYF.

Regarding this clone: An end of the junction does not agree with germline; a read error may underlie this. V usage is TRBV28 and J usage is TRBJ2-1; TRBD2 is a possible D gene (6 bases). This CDR3 spans 12 amino acids. From germline, CDR1 is MDHEN and CDR2 SYDVKM. The CDR3 DNA reads TGTGCCAGCTGTTTCCCGGGGGATGAGCAGTTCTTC. It encodes CASCFPGDEQFF.

The chain is built from TRBV19 and TRBJ2-4, with D perhaps assigned TRBD1 or TRBD2 (5 bases each). The V gene lost 1 base and the J gene lost 13 bases, with 11 bases spanning the gap. The germline CDR1 and CDR2 sequences are LNHDA and SQIVND (reference sequence). CDR3 length: 12 amino acids. The CDR3 region has the DNA TGTGCCAGTAGTATAGTTGGGGGAATCCAGTACTTC. Protein: CASSIVGGIQYF.

V usage is TRBV6-6 and J usage is TRBJ2-5, with TRBD2 identical over 10 bases. CDR1 is MNHNY and CDR2 is SVGAGI in the germline V gene (reference sequence). The CDR3 consists of 12 residues. The V and J ends lost 11 bases and 4 bases, in that order; junction bases with no gene match: 4. In DNA, the CDR3 is TGTGCCGCTAGCGGGAGCCCAGAGACCCAGTACTTC. It is translated as CAASGSPETQYF.

The rearrangement uses TRBV7-9 and TRBJ2-5; 8 nucleotides match TRBD1. The germline CDR1 and CDR2 sequences are SEHNR and FQNEAQ (reference sequence). This CDR3 has 14 residues. The V gene end was trimmed by 6 bases and the J gene end by 4 bases; junction bases not matched to a gene: 7. CDR3 in amino acids: CASRGHRGSETQYF. The DNA of the CDR3 is TGTGCCAGCAGGGGGCACAGGGGGTCAGAGACCCAGTACTTC. Filled out from reference TRBV7-9 and TRBJ2-5, the complete variable domain reads DTGVSQNPRHKITKRGQNVTFRCDPISEHNRLYWYRQTLGQGPEFLTYFQNEAQLEKSRLLSDRFSAERPKGSFSTLEIQRTEQGDSAMYLCASRGHRGSETQYFGPGTRLLVL.

V is TRBV28 and J is TRBJ2-3; D is possibly TRBD1 or TRBD2 (5 bases each). CDR1 MDHEN and CDR2 SYDVKM come from the germline V gene. This CDR3 comprises 14 residues. V gave up 7 bases and J gave up 6 bases, with 17 bases separating them. Written as DNA, the CDR3 is TGTGCCAGCAAGGGACCCCGACAAGGGGATACGCAGTATTTT. It translates to CASKGPRQGDTQYF.

This clone was observed many times. The chain links TRBV9 to TRBJ2-1; the match to TRBD2 covers 7 bases. Germline values: CDR1 SGDLS, CDR2 YYNGEE. V lost 4 bases to trimming and J lost 5 bases; unmatched junction nucleotides: 6. The CDR3 length is 14 residues. CDR3 bases: TGTGCCAGCAGCCCTCGCGGGGGTAACAATGAGCAGTTCTTC. It translates to CASSPRGGNNEQFF.

The rearrangement uses TRBV7-9 and TRBJ1-5; D not certain. CDR1 and CDR2 (germline): SEHNR, FQNEAQ (reference sequence). V lost 0 bases to trimming and J lost 8 bases, with 11 bases between them. There are 14 residues in the CDR3. The CDR3 reads CASSLAGREKPQHF. The CDR3 DNA reads as TGTGCCAGCAGCTTAGCGGGTCGGGAGAAGCCCCAGCATTTT.

This clone was found once. The genes are TRBV10-3 and TRBJ2-3; possible D gene TRBD2, 7 bases. The CDR3 length is 15 residues. Between the trimmed V and J ends, which lost 3 bases and 7 bases, there was a span of 17 bases. Germline-derived CDR1 and CDR2 are ENHRY and SYGVKD. The CDR3 DNA reads as TGTGCCATCAGTGATATGGGGGGGCGAGGTAATACGCAGTATTTT. Translation gives CAISDMGGRGNTQYF.

This clone occurred once. V and J are TRBV7-3 and TRBJ1-1; 8 bases fit TRBD1. The CDR3 has 13 amino acids. The germline CDR1 and CDR2 sequences are SGHTA and FQGTGA. V dropped 5 bases and J dropped 2; count of bases not matched to a gene: 1. The CDR3 here is CASSPGGNTEAFF. DNA of the CDR3: TGTGCCAGCAGCCCAGGGGGCAACACTGAAGCTTTCTTT.

V and J are TRBV19 and TRBJ1-2, with TRBD1 matching 10 bases. With 5 bases clipped from V and 5 bases from J, the junction kept 8 bases outside the gene matches. CDR1 and CDR2 from the germline V gene are LNHDA and SQIVND (reference sequence). This CDR3 is 15 amino acids long. The CDR3 DNA sequence: TGTGCCAGTAGTGCACAAACGGGACAGGGGTATGGCTACACCTTC. As protein: CASSAQTGQGYGYTF.

This clone was detected only a few times. V and J are TRBV7-2 and TRBJ2-2; D uncertain. The CDR3 extends over 11 amino acids. Germline V CDR1 and CDR2: SGHTA, FQGNSA. Between the trimmed V and J ends, which lost 4 bases and 4 bases, there was a span of 1 base. The CDR3 DNA reads TGTGCCAGCAGCTCCACCGGGGAGCTGTTTTTT. The encoded protein is CASSSTGELFF.

CDR3 DNA sequence: TGTGCCAGCACCCTGGGCCATCAAGAGACCCAGTACTTC. The encoded protein is CASTLGHQETQYF. The V and J genes are TRBV12-3 or TRBV12-4 and TRBJ2-5; no clear D gene. Trimming removed 7 bases from V and 2 bases from J, with 11 bases in between. This CDR3 contains 13 residues.